The source of this TCR beta chain is a study of tumor-infiltrating lymphocytes in primary liver carcinoma. With regard to this clonotype: As yet, its antigen is unknown. A read error may account for a junction end that differs from germline.

The CDR3 extends over 16 amino acids. Per germline, CDR1 SGHAT and CDR2 FQNNGV. Total RNA and DNA came together from roughly 20-30 mg of bulk tissue without cell sorting. There were over 85% viable tumor cells in every single sample of tumor. Using a constant-region primer together with ProtoScript II reverse transcriptase, TCR beta cDNA was made from 500 to 650 ng of total RNA. Libraries covering TCR beta were generated through three nested multiplex PCR rounds (using a slightly modified ARM-PCR). TRBV1-TRBV30 forward primers and a C-beta reverse primer were used in the first two PCR rounds, which each ran for around 10 cycles. TCRdb used MiXCR to reprocess the multiplex PCR reads, holding one entry per CDR3 protein. The sample lists roughly 30,000 distinct CDR3 sequences, roughly 70% occurring once. Study-wide results and caveats: Blood fell significantly below tumors in its top-250-clone fraction (p = 0.039).

The TCR was taken from a woman in her 30s with primary liver carcinoma and hepatitis B virus infection. Sequencing was done on a sample of liver tumor tissue from sampling region 3. Subset of the sample: tumor region T3, left-lateral pole. The chain combines TRBV11-2 with TRBJ2-3; 7 bases map to TRBD2. This chain's CDR3 is CASNLDGAGVTDMQYF. DNA for the CDR3: TGTGCCAGCAACTTAGATGGGGCGGGAGTCACAGATATGCAGTATTTT.